This TCR beta chain was recorded in a study of blood T cell repertoires in COVID-19. Study-wide context: There were acute and convalescent COVID-19 samples, and they came from the United States, Italy and Spain. T cells, B-cell-depleted T cells, or PBMCs provided the cDNA or gDNA that served as material.

The authors' processing: How many nucleated cells were present was estimated from reference gene primer amplification. Profiled with immunoSEQ multiplex PCR; TCRdb holds only in-frame clones, not every one. The D gene and trimming were derived from the DNA, and the V and J assignments and clone size from that table. Here the sample spans roughly 110,000 clones, around 88% being singletons. Sequencing was done on a sample of peripheral blood. The TCR was taken from a man between 50 and 59 years old with active or convalescent COVID-19.

The CDR3 region has the DNA TGTGCCACCAGCAGAGTACGGGACAGTAGGTATCAGCCCCAGCATTTT. Translating it yields CATSRVRDSRYQPQHF. The V gene is TRBV15, the J gene TRBJ1-5; 7 bases align to TRBD1. With V trimmed by 1 base and J by 5 bases, 8 bases remained unmatched. There are 16 residues in the CDR3. Germline V gives CDR1 LNHNV, CDR2 YYDKDF (reference sequence). Together with reference TRBV15 and TRBJ1-5, the CDR3 gives the full variable domain: DAMVIQNPRYQVTQFGKPVTLSCSQTLNHNVMYWYQQKSSQAPKLLFHYYDKDFNNEADTPDNFQSRRPNTSFCFLDIRSPGLGDTAMYLCATSRVRDSRYQPQHFGDGTRLSIL.